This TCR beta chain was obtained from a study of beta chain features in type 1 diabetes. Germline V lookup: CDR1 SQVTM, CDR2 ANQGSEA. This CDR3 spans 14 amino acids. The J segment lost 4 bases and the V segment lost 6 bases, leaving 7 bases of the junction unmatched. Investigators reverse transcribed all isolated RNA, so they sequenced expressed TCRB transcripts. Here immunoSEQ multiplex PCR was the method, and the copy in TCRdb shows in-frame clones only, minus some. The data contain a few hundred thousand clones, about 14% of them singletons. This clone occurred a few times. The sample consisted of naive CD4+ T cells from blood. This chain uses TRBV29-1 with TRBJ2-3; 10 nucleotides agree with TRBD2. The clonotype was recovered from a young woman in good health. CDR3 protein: CSVAPSGRADTQYF. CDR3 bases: TGCAGCGTGGCCCCCAGCGGGAGGGCAGATACGCAGTATTTT.